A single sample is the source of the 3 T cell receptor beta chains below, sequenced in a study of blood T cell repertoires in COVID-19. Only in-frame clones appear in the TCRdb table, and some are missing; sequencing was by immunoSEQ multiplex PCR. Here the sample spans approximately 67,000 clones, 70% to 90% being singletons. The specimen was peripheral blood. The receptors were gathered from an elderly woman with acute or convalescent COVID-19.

For the CDR3, the DNA is TGTGCCACTCGCGGGGGGAGTTCCTACGAGCAGTACTTC. Its translation is CATRGGSSYEQYF. The V gene is TRBV6-1, the J gene TRBJ2-7; 8 bases match TRBD2. The CDR3 has 13 amino acids. The junction had 6 bases not matched to a gene; V was cut back by 10 bases and J by 1 base. Germline V gene lookup returns CDR1 MNHNS and CDR2 SASEGT.

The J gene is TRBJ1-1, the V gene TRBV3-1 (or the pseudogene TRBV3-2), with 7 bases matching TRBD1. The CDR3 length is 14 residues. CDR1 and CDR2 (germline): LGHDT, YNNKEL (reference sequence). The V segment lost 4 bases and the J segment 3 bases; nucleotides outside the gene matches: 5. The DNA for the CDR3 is TGTGCCAGCAGCCCCCGACAGGGACACACTGAAGCTTTCTTT. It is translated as CASSPRQGHTEAFF.

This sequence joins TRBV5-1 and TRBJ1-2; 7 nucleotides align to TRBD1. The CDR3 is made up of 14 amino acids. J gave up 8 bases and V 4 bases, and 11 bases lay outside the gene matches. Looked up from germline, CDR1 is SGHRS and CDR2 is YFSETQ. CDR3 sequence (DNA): TGCGCCAGCAGCACAACAGGGGTTTCCGGCGGCTACACCTTC. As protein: CASSTTGVSGGYTF.